What follows are 28 T cell receptor beta chains derived from one specimen sequenced in a study of OX40 agonist ivuxolimab in advanced cancers. Assay used: immunoSEQ multiplex PCR; TCRdb lists only in-frame clones, some missing. This sample has about 53,000 clones, with approximately 84% found just once. Sequenced material: CD4+ or CD8+ T cells sorted from blood, taken in a trial of the OX40 agonist ivuxolimab. These receptors originate from an adult with an advanced solid tumor such as melanoma, head and neck, liver or kidney cancer.

The genes are TRBV27 and TRBJ2-1; D unresolved. This CDR3 has 13 residues. V was trimmed by 3 bases and J by 3 bases, leaving 6 bases between them. CDR1 and CDR2 from the germline V gene are MNHEY and SMNVEV (reference sequence). DNA for the CDR3: TGTGCCAGCAGTTTGAACAGCTACAATGAGCAGTTCTTC. It yields the protein CASSLNSYNEQFF.

The rearrangement joins TRBV7-2 to TRBJ2-5, with TRBD2 identical over 9 bases. Losses at the gene ends were 5 bases for V and 4 bases for J; bases not matched to a gene: 5. CDR1 SGHTA and CDR2 FQGNSA come from the germline V gene. The CDR3 totals 14 residues. The CDR3 nucleotides read TGTGCCAGCAGCGCGGATAGCGGGAGAGAGACCCAGTACTTC. It codes for CASSADSGRETQYF.

The V and J genes are TRBV7-6 and TRBJ2-3, with D uncertain. This CDR3 spans 16 amino acids. Deletions cut 2 bases from V and 1 base from J, with 13 bases between. Per germline, CDR1 SGHVS and CDR2 FNYEAQ. The CDR3 reads CASSLISSTGTDTQYF. The DNA of the CDR3 is TGTGCCAGCAGCTTAATTTCCAGCACGGGCACAGATACGCAGTATTTT.

The chain uses TRBV27 and TRBJ1-2; TRBD1 might be the D (5 bases). V lost 3 bases and J lost 0, with 14 bases in between. Germline V gene lookup returns CDR1 MNHEY and CDR2 SMNVEV (reference sequence). The CDR3 spans 16 residues. The CDR3 sequence: CASSFSRDQANYGYTF. CDR3 nucleotides: TGTGCCAGCAGTTTTTCCAGGGACCAAGCTAACTATGGCTACACCTTC.

This clone has a single count. V and J are TRBV29-1 and TRBJ1-2; the match to TRBD1 covers 9 bases. The CDR3 consists of 12 residues. The V gene end was trimmed by 7 bases and the J gene end by 8 bases; junction bases not matched to a gene: 8. Per the germline V gene, CDR1 is SQVTM and CDR2 is ANQGSEA. Here the CDR3 reads CSAGTGQKGYTF. In nucleotides, the CDR3 is TGCAGCGCCGGGACAGGGCAGAAAGGCTACACCTTC.

This chain's CDR3 is CASSLARISTGELFF. The DNA of the CDR3 is TGCGCCAGCAGCTTGGCCAGGATCTCCACCGGGGAGCTGTTTTTT. The gene calls are TRBV5-1 and TRBJ2-2, with D unresolved. The CDR3 runs 15 residues. V gave up 0 bases and J gave up 4 bases, with 10 bases separating them. Germline CDR1 reads SGHRS; CDR2 reads YFSETQ.

Worth noting for this clone: The same CDR3 is also encoded by other DNA sequences in this sample. The chain is built from TRBV4-1 and TRBJ1-1; D is perhaps TRBD1 (6 bases). CDR3 length equals 17 residues. Germline V lookup: CDR1 MGHRA, CDR2 YSYEKL. Trimming removed 0 bases at V and 4 bases at J, with 18 bases between. Written as DNA, the CDR3 is TGCGCCAGCAGCCAAGACCGACGGACAGACGAAATCACTGAAGCTTTCTTT. It is translated as CASSQDRRTDEITEAFF.

The J gene is TRBJ2-2, the V gene TRBV14; D is uncertain. The CDR3 runs 13 residues. Germline V gives CDR1 SGHDN, CDR2 FVKESK. V lost 0 bases and J lost 5, with 4 bases in between. CDR3 amino acids: CASSQELTGELFF. The CDR3 DNA sequence: TGTGCCAGCAGCCAAGAGTTGACCGGGGAGCTGTTTTTT.

This clone was found a few times. The CDR3, as DNA: TGTGCCAGCAGTGAACTCCCCGGGAATGAAAAACTGTTTTTT. It encodes CASSELPGNEKLFF. The chain couples TRBV2 to TRBJ1-4; D is ambiguous. V was clipped by 2 bases and J by 5 bases, with 9 bases between them. The germline gives CDR1 SNHLY, CDR2 FYNNEI. This CDR3 has 14 residues.

The rearrangement joins TRBV29-1 to TRBJ1-2; TRBD1 is a possible D gene (6 bases). The CDR3 is 14 amino acids. V gave up 7 bases and J gave up 6 bases, with 21 bases separating them. Germline V CDR1 and CDR2: SQVTM, ANQGSEA. CDR3 loop: CSAQRGGNGDGYTF. The CDR3 DNA is TGCAGCGCCCAGAGAGGGGGGAATGGCGATGGCTACACCTTC. The full variable domain, its missing parts supplied by reference TRBV29-1 and TRBJ1-2, is SAVISQKPSRDICQRGTSLTIQCQVDSQVTMMFWYRQQPGQSLTLIATANQGSEATYESGFVIDKFPISRPNLTFSTLTVSNMSPEDSSIYLCSAQRGGNGDGYTFGSGTRLTVV.

The rearrangement uses TRBV6-4 and TRBJ1-1; 8 bases agree with TRBD1. J lost 1 base, V lost 6 bases, and 4 bases had no gene match. From germline, CDR1 is MRHNA and CDR2 SNTAGT. There are 14 residues in the CDR3. CDR3 protein: CASRGDRRNTEAFF. DNA of the CDR3: TGTGCCAGCAGAGGGGACAGGAGGAACACTGAAGCTTTCTTT.

The chain employs TRBV7-3 and TRBJ2-7; 10 nucleotides line up with TRBD2. Per the germline V gene, CDR1 is SGHTA and CDR2 is FQGTGA. Unmatched junction bases numbered 6, after V lost 4 bases and J lost 0 bases. The CDR3 spans 16 residues. The CDR3 region has the DNA TGTGCCAGCAGCTCAGAAGCGGGAGGGAACTCCTACGAGCAGTACTTC. Protein sequence: CASSSEAGGNSYEQYF.

The chain employs TRBV5-6 and TRBJ2-3; TRBD1 aligns across 12 bases. CDR3 size: 16 residues. Germline CDR1 is SGHDT and CDR2 is YYEEEE. V was clipped by 4 bases and J by 7 bases; unmatched bases: 10. The CDR3 sequence: CASSLAGTGGPNTQYF. DNA for the CDR3: TGTGCCAGCAGCCTAGCCGGGACAGGGGGCCCAAATACGCAGTATTTT.

This clone was counted a few times. The chain couples TRBV5-1 to TRBJ2-7; 10 bases are a match to TRBD1. The CDR3 is 15 residues long. Trimming removed 4 bases from V and 5 bases from J; junction bases left unmatched: 9. Germline V gives CDR1 SGHRS, CDR2 YFSETQ. In nucleotides, the CDR3 is TGCGCCAGCAGCCTGGGAGGCGGGACAGGGGACGAGCAGTACTTC. The encoded protein is CASSLGGGTGDEQYF.

Concerning this clone itself: This sample also contains other DNA sequences that code for the same CDR3. The chain uses TRBV6-5 and TRBJ1-6; no clear D. Per the germline V gene, CDR1 is MNHEY and CDR2 is SVGAGI. V was cut by 5 bases and J by 7 bases, with 15 bases left in between. The CDR3 has 15 amino acids. In nucleotides, the CDR3 is TGTGCCAGCAGTATTGGACGTGATTACAATTCACCCCTCCACTTT. This sequence encodes CASSIGRDYNSPLHF.

CDR3 amino acids: CASSFQGSQYF. The CDR3 DNA sequence: TGTGCCAGCAGTTTCCAGGGGTCTCAGTACTTC. The chain carries TRBV28 and TRBJ2-7; the D gene is possibly TRBD1 (6 bases). The CDR3 extends over 11 amino acids. CDR1 and CDR2 from the germline V gene are MDHEN and SYDVKM. The V end was cut by 3 bases, the J end by 10 bases, with 10 bases between. The full variable domain, completed using reference TRBV28 and TRBJ2-7, is DVKVTQSSRYLVKRTGEKVFLECVQDMDHENMFWYRQDPGLGLRLIYFSYDVKMKEKGDIPEGYSVSREKKERFSLILESASTNQTSMYLCASSFQGSQYFGPGTRLTVT.

The CDR3 nucleotides are TGTGCCAGCAGGGCTCCGGGACGCGACTATGGCTACACCTTC. Translating gives CASRAPGRDYGYTF. The rearrangement uses TRBV11-2 and TRBJ1-2, with TRBD1 as a possible D gene (5 bases). The germline gives CDR1 SGHAT, CDR2 FQNNGV. The CDR3 contains 14 residues. V was pared by 6 bases and J by 3 bases, with 14 bases between.

DNA for the CDR3: TGTGCTCGAGCCGGTGCGGGTGAGGCCTATGGCTACACCTTC. Protein sequence: CARAGAGEAYGYTF. The chain recombines TRBV30 with TRBJ1-2, with D unclear. Germline V gives CDR1 GTSNPN, CDR2 SVGIG (reference sequence). The CDR3 has 14 residues.

The chain is built from TRBV5-1 and TRBJ2-7; possibly TRBD2 for D (6 bases). The germline V gene has CDR1 SGHRS and CDR2 YFSETQ. There are 19 residues in the CDR3. V lost 0 bases and J 0 bases, leaving 22 bases between the germline ends. CDR3 protein: CASSLGLLSGTSSSYEQYF. The CDR3 region has the DNA TGCGCCAGCAGCTTGGGCCTCTTATCGGGGACTTCAAGCTCCTACGAGCAGTACTTC.

The chain combines TRBV19 with TRBJ1-5, with 11 positions matching TRBD1. J gave up 4 bases and V 5 bases, and 4 bases lay outside the gene matches. The CDR3 is 15 amino acids. Per the germline V gene, CDR1 is LNHDA and CDR2 is SQIVND (reference sequence). In DNA, the CDR3 is TGTGCCAGTAGTTTGGACAGGGGGCTGAATCAGCCCCAGCATTTT. Its translation: CASSLDRGLNQPQHF. Together with reference TRBV19 and TRBJ1-5, the CDR3 gives the full variable domain: DGGITQSPKYLFRKEGQNVTLSCEQNLNHDAMYWYRQDPGQGLRLIYYSQIVNDFQKGDIAEGYSVSREKKESFPLTVTSAQKNPTAFYLCASSLDRGLNQPQHFGDGTRLSIL.

This rearrangement joins TRBV9 to TRBJ2-3, with D tentatively TRBD1 or TRBD2 (7 bases each). The CDR3 is made up of 16 amino acids. V lost 4 bases to trimming and J lost 2 bases, with 17 bases between them. Germline CDR1 SGDLS, CDR2 YYNGEE. The CDR3 DNA is TGTGCCAGCAGCCGGCGAGCGGGACAGAACACAGATACGCAGTATTTT. Translated, it gives CASSRRAGQNTDTQYF.

The chain joins TRBV7-8 to TRBJ1-3; D is unresolved. This CDR3 contains 14 residues. The germline V gene has CDR1 SGHVS and CDR2 FQNEAQ. V lost 5 bases and J 0 bases, leaving 8 bases between the germline ends. The DNA of the CDR3 is TGTGCCAGCAGCCCGTTCCCCTCTGGAAACACCATATATTTT. The encoded protein is CASSPFPSGNTIYF.

The chain has TRBV11-2 and TRBJ2-7; maybe TRBD2 (5 bases). V lost 3 bases and J 1 base, leaving 16 bases between the germline ends. This CDR3 contains 16 residues. Germline V gene sequence: CDR1 SGHAT, CDR2 FQNNGV. The CDR3 region is CASSFSSGISSYEQYF. The CDR3 DNA is TGTGCCAGCAGCTTCTCGTCCGGGATTTCATCCTACGAGCAGTACTTC.

The J gene is TRBJ2-3, the V gene TRBV6-5; D is unresolved. The CDR3 has 12 amino acids. The germline gives CDR1 MNHEY, CDR2 SVGAGI. V was pared by 8 bases and J by 8 bases, with 14 bases between. CDR3 DNA: TGTGCCAGCGGGATAACTACTTCTACGCAGTATTTT. Its translation is CASGITTSTQYF.

This clone was seen more than once but under ten times. The chain employs TRBV28 and TRBJ1-2; the D is unclear. The CDR3 extends over 13 amino acids. CDR1 MDHEN and CDR2 SYDVKM come from the germline V gene. V was shortened by 1 base and J by 8 bases, with 11 bases between the two germline ends. CDR3 amino acids: CASSLLGSRGYTF. The CDR3 DNA sequence: TGTGCCAGCAGTTTATTGGGGTCCAGGGGCTACACCTTC.

The genes are TRBV5-4 and TRBJ1-1; D perhaps matches TRBD1 (5 bases). Germline-derived CDR1 and CDR2 are SGHNT and YYREEE (reference sequence). V was cut by 0 bases and J by 3 bases, with 9 bases left in between. This CDR3 is 14 amino acids long. The CDR3 DNA sequence: TGTGCCAGCAGCTTGGCGAGGGGAGACACTGAAGCTTTCTTT. This gives the protein CASSLARGDTEAFF.

The V call is TRBV5-1, the J call TRBJ1-4; D perhaps matches TRBD1 (6 bases). Trimming left V 0 bases short and J 6 bases short, with 12 bases between. Germline CDR1 is SGHRS and CDR2 is YFSETQ. This CDR3 has 15 amino acids. This CDR3 reads CASSLDRAEYEKLFF. Written as DNA, the CDR3 is TGCGCCAGCAGCTTGGACAGGGCGGAATATGAAAAACTGTTTTTT.

CDR3 amino acids: CASSGGTDSYEQYF. The CDR3 DNA reads as TGCGCCAGCAGCGGAGGAACCGACTCCTACGAGCAGTACTTC. This rearrangement joins TRBV5-1 to TRBJ2-7; tentative D call: TRBD2 (5 bases). The CDR3 has 14 amino acids. Trimming stripped 4 bases from V and 0 bases from J, with 11 bases between. Germline loops: CDR1 SGHRS, CDR2 YFSETQ.